The sequence of this T cell receptor beta chain was determined in a study of T cell responses to AZD1222 COVID-19 vaccine. Study results and limitations: Without day 14 samples, only post-peak T cell repertoires were studied.

The CDR3 is 14 amino acids. V was pared by 6 bases and J by 4 bases, with 6 bases of the junction left unmatched. The germline CDR1 and CDR2 sequences are MNHNY and SVGAGI (reference sequence). Profiled with immunoSEQ multiplex PCR; TCRdb holds only in-frame clones, not every one. The table records tens of thousands of clones, around 82% of them present only once. A remark on this clone: Its antigen is currently unknown.

The gene calls are TRBV6-6 and TRBJ1-5; 7 bases align to TRBD1. This receptor was identified in an adult who received the AZD1222 COVID-19 vaccine. The sequencing used peripheral blood, collected 28 days after the second AZD1222 dose. CDR3 nucleotide sequence: TGTGCCAGCAGCCGACAGGGAGGAAATCAGCCCCAGCATTTT. Its translation: CASSRQGGNQPQHF.